Listed here are 14 T cell receptor beta chains from one sample, sequenced in a study of T-cell reconstitution after alpha-beta-depleted transplantation in children. Unique molecular identifiers were used in preparing the TCRbeta library. TCRdb called the PCR reads again in MiXCR, with one record for every CDR3 protein. The profile shows 200,000 or so distinct CDR3 sequences, under 8.5% of them singletons. Sample: PBMCs, mostly from graft donor cells, taken 360 days after TCRalphabeta/CD19-depleted stem cell transplant. These receptors all come from a male patient aged 2 to 10 who had a stem cell transplant for acute myeloid leukemia, so the T cells may come from the graft donor.

This clonotype has ten or more counts. This rearrangement joins TRBV18 to TRBJ2-5; D unresolved. Trimming took off 8 bases at V and 1 base at J, with 5 bases between the two ends. The CDR3 contains 11 residues. Germline CDR1 and CDR2: KGHSH and LQKENI. The CDR3 DNA reads as TGTGCCAGCAGCCGCCAAGAGACCCAGTACTTC. Translation: CASSRQETQYF.

This clonotype was observed a handful of times. This sequence joins TRBV14 and TRBJ2-2; weak D call: TRBD1 (6 bases). Germline CDR1 reads SGHDN; CDR2 reads FVKESK. The CDR3 totals 14 residues. Trimming pared 1 base from V and 5 bases from J, leaving 8 bases between. In DNA, the CDR3 is TGTGCCAGCAGCCAAGTTACAGGGACCGGGGAGCTGTTTTTT. Its protein product is CASSQVTGTGELFF.

In this sample, this clonotype turned up many times. The rearrangement joins TRBV5-5 to TRBJ2-1; possible D gene TRBD2, 5 bases. Germline V gene sequence: CDR1 SGHKS, CDR2 YYEKEE (reference sequence). This CDR3 contains 18 residues. Trimming left V 0 bases short and J 4 bases short, with 20 bases between. CDR3 amino acids: CASSLVPLVPRGYNEQFF. The DNA for the CDR3 is TGTGCCAGCAGCTTGGTACCCCTCGTCCCACGCGGGTACAATGAGCAGTTCTTC.

This clonotype appeared many times. The chain uses TRBV6-5 and TRBJ1-6; D is uncertain. The CDR3 loop spans 12 amino acids. Germline V gene data show CDR1 as MNHEY and CDR2 as SVGAGI. V shed 0 bases and J shed 10 bases, with 4 bases lying between them. CDR3 nucleotides: TGTGCCAGCAGTTACTCCAACTCACCCCTCCACTTT. As protein: CASSYSNSPLHF.

This rearrangement joins TRBV12-3 or TRBV12-4 to TRBJ2-6; 8 nucleotides align to TRBD1. Trimming removed 6 bases from V and 2 bases from J; junction bases left unmatched: 3. CDR3 length equals 15 residues. CDR3 coding DNA: TGTGCCAGCAGCTCGGACAGGGCTGGGGCCAACGTCCTGACTTTC. Amino acid sequence: CASSSDRAGANVLTF.

Ten or more counts support this clonotype. The chain couples TRBV5-5 to TRBJ2-4; 11 bases are shared with TRBD2. CDR1 and CDR2 (germline): SGHKS, YYEKEE (reference sequence). Germline trimming cut 3 bases from V and 0 bases from J; bases unmatched to any gene: 2. The length of the CDR3 is 16 residues. The CDR3 region is CASSSGLAVAKNIQYF. Written as DNA, the CDR3 is TGTGCCAGCAGCTCGGGACTAGCGGTAGCCAAAAACATTCAGTACTTC.

There are a few counts of this clonotype. This chain links TRBV18 with TRBJ2-4, with D possibly called TRBD1 or TRBD2 (5 bases each). Germline V gene data show CDR1 as KGHSH and CDR2 as LQKENI. The CDR3 covers 17 residues. Trimming took off 3 bases at V and 0 bases at J, with 15 bases between the two ends. The DNA of the CDR3 is TGTGCCAGCTCACCCGGGGACGGGACCGCAGCCAAAAACATTCAGTACTTC. As protein: CASSPGDGTAAKNIQYF.

This clonotype was counted at least ten times. The rearrangement joins TRBV5-1 to TRBJ2-7; the match to TRBD1 covers 10 bases. With V trimmed by 0 bases and J by 2 bases, 14 bases remained unmatched. Germline loops: CDR1 SGHRS, CDR2 YFSETQ. The CDR3 spans 19 residues. CDR3 sequence reads: CASSLALATRQGATYEQYF. As DNA, the CDR3 is TGCGCCAGCAGCTTGGCCCTAGCTACTAGACAGGGGGCAACCTACGAGCAGTACTTC.

This clonotype was seen repeatedly, ten times or more. V usage is TRBV9 and J usage is TRBJ1-1; no definite D call. Trimming removed 2 bases at V and 3 bases at J, with 8 bases between. Per germline, CDR1 SGDLS and CDR2 YYNGEE. CDR3 length: 13 residues. In nucleotides, the CDR3 is TGTGCCAGCAGCGTTGGCAGCTACACTGAAGCTTTCTTT. Its translation is CASSVGSYTEAFF.

The chain couples TRBV9 to TRBJ2-5, with D maybe TRBD2 (6 bases). V gave up 3 bases and J gave up 0 bases, with 15 bases separating them. Germline V gene sequence: CDR1 SGDLS, CDR2 YYNGEE. The CDR3 is 16 residues long. For the CDR3, the DNA is TGTGCCAGCAGCGCACGGGGACTTCCGTACCAAGAGACCCAGTACTTC. It yields the protein CASSARGLPYQETQYF.

This clonotype has just a few counts. This chain connects TRBV30 to TRBJ1-2, with D perhaps TRBD1 (6 bases). The length of the CDR3 is 12 residues. The germline gives CDR1 GTSNPN, CDR2 SVGIG (reference sequence). V lost 2 bases, J lost 2 bases, and 6 bases lay in between. CDR3 nucleotide sequence: TGTGCCTGGAGTACAGGGAACTATGGCTACACCTTC. Its protein is CAWSTGNYGYTF.

In this sample, this clonotype turned up a few times. The CDR3 DNA is TGTGCCAGCAGCTTAGTAGGTCAGGGGAATGAAAAACTGTTTTTT. Protein sequence: CASSLVGQGNEKLFF. The chain links TRBV7-9 to TRBJ1-4, with D possibly being TRBD1 (6 bases). This CDR3 has 15 amino acids. CDR1 is SEHNR and CDR2 is FQNEAQ in the germline V gene (reference sequence). Trimming removed 1 base from V and 5 bases from J, with 11 bases in between.

This clonotype was observed at least ten times. The chain is built from TRBV6-1 and TRBJ2-7; a possible D gene is TRBD2 (6 bases). CDR1 and CDR2 (germline): MNHNS, SASEGT. The length of the CDR3 is 14 residues. The V end lost 4 bases, the J end lost 2 bases, and 12 bases lay between the germline ends. CDR3 coding DNA: TGTGCCAGCAGTGGAGCGGGTGGACCCTACGAGCAGTACTTC. It encodes CASSGAGGPYEQYF.

This clonotype was picked up a small number of times. V is TRBV10-3 and J is TRBJ2-2; D might be TRBD1 (5 bases). Germline loops: CDR1 ENHRY, CDR2 SYGVKD. The V end lost 1 base, the J end lost 1 base, and 7 bases lay between the germline ends. The CDR3 covers 15 residues. CDR3 sequence reads: CAISEYRLNTGELFF. DNA for the CDR3: TGTGCCATCAGTGAGTACAGGCTGAACACCGGGGAGCTGTTTTTT.